This T cell receptor beta chain originates from a study of blood T cell repertoires in COVID-19. Study overall: COVID-19 samples from acute and convalescent phases originated in the United States, Italy and Spain. PBMCs, B-cell-depleted T cells, or T cells provided the cDNA or gDNA that made up the material.

As handled by the study authors: It was from reference gene primer amplification that nucleated cell counts were estimated. Method: immunoSEQ multiplex PCR; TCRdb's copy keeps in-frame clones and lacks some. V, J and clone size reflect that table, while D and trimming were determined from the DNA. There are some 290,000 clones in the sample; approximately 90% occur only once, and over 2% lies in the top ten. The trim removed 5 bases at V and 0 bases at J, leaving 10 bases unmatched. The CDR3 runs 17 residues. Germline loops: CDR1 MGHDK, CDR2 SYGVNS. The clonotype originates from a woman between 45 and 65 years old who had recovered from COVID-19. This chain joins TRBV25-1 and TRBJ2-1, with 7 bases matching TRBD1. The sample taken for sequencing was peripheral blood. The CDR3: CASSTHRGRSSYNEQFF. The CDR3 nucleotides are TGTGCCAGCAGTACTCACAGGGGCCGAAGCTCCTACAATGAGCAGTTCTTC.